One and the same sample provided the 23 T cell receptor beta chains below, sequenced in a study of response to subunit inactivated influenza vaccine. Each CDR3 protein is one row after TCRdb ran MiXCR on the RT-PCR reads. Among 600,000 to 850,000 distinct CDR3 sequences listed, 12% to 15% were seen once. Sequencing used PBMCs from blood, obtained 14 to 15 days before vaccination. The receptors shown here come from a man aged 45-60 years who received an inactivated influenza vaccine.

This clonotype has only a few counts. The genes are TRBV9 and TRBJ1-1; no clear D. This CDR3 has 11 residues. Per germline, CDR1 SGDLS and CDR2 YYNGEE. Trimming took off 3 bases at V and 10 bases at J, with 10 bases between the two ends. The CDR3 DNA follows: TGTGCCAGCAGCGGCCCCCTAGGAGCTTTCTTT. Translated: CASSGPLGAFF.

This clonotype was observed many times. The chain combines TRBV12-3 or TRBV12-4 with TRBJ2-5; 14 bases align to TRBD2. The CDR3 runs 17 residues. V gave up 6 bases and J gave up 1 base; unmatched junction bases: 7. In DNA form, the CDR3 reads TGTGCCAGCAGGCCCGGGACTAGCGGGAGTTCCCAAGAGACCCAGTACTTC. Protein: CASRPGTSGSSQETQYF.

This rearrangement joins TRBV6-1 to TRBJ2-3; the match to TRBD2 covers 12 bases. The germline gives CDR1 MNHNS, CDR2 SASEGT. The CDR3 contains 14 residues. The V and J ends lost 8 bases and 3 bases, in that order; junction bases with no gene match: 3. CDR3 loop: CASRLAGATDTQYF. CDR3 nucleotide sequence: TGTGCCAGCCGACTAGCGGGAGCTACAGATACGCAGTATTTT.

The rearrangement links TRBV7-2 to TRBJ2-2; no firm D call. The CDR3 covers 15 residues. Between the trimmed V and J ends, which lost 1 base and 2 bases, there was a span of 8 bases. Germline V gene lookup returns CDR1 SGHTA and CDR2 FQGNSA. The CDR3 region has the DNA TGTGCCAGCAGCTTAGTAGTCGGTAACACCGGGGAGCTGTTTTTT. Residues: CASSLVVGNTGELFF.

This clonotype was seen a handful of times. The rearrangement uses TRBV20-1 and TRBJ2-1, with TRBD2 matching 10 bases. The CDR3 extends over 14 amino acids. Germline V gene data show CDR1 as DFQATT and CDR2 as SNEGSKA (reference sequence). The V segment lost 4 bases and the J segment 4 bases; nucleotides outside the gene matches: 4. The CDR3, as DNA: TGCAGTGCTAACCTAGCGGGAGTTTACAATGAGCAGTTCTTC. Translation: CSANLAGVYNEQFF.

Ten or more counts support this clonotype. The chain is built from TRBV12-3 or TRBV12-4 and TRBJ1-4; D is ambiguous. The CDR3 spans 14 residues. V was pared by 5 bases and J by 3 bases, with 10 bases between. CDR3 amino acids: CASSPGRANEKLFF. The CDR3 nucleotides are TGTGCCAGCAGTCCGGGGAGGGCTAATGAAAAACTGTTTTTT.

This clonotype showed up just a few times. The chain combines TRBV20-1 with TRBJ2-1, with 9 positions matching TRBD2. Germline V CDR1 and CDR2: DFQATT, SNEGSKA (reference sequence). V lost 6 bases to trimming and J lost 0 bases; unmatched junction nucleotides: 12. The CDR3 totals 17 residues. The CDR3, as DNA: TGCAGTGCCCCACCACCTAGCGGGGCATTCTCCTACAATGAGCAGTTCTTC. It encodes CSAPPPSGAFSYNEQFF.

This chain links TRBV6-2 or TRBV6-3 with TRBJ1-6, with 7 nucleotides matching TRBD1. The CDR3 loop spans 15 amino acids. Trimming took 2 bases from V and 9 from J; bases not matched to a gene: 7. Germline CDR1 reads MNHEY; CDR2 reads SVGEGT. The CDR3 reads CASSYGTEGSSPLHF. Written as DNA, the CDR3 is TGTGCCAGCAGTTACGGGACAGAGGGTAGTTCACCCCTCCACTTT.

This clonotype was seen many times. The gene calls are TRBV20-1 and TRBJ2-1; maybe TRBD2 (6 bases). CDR1 and CDR2 from the germline V gene are DFQATT and SNEGSKA (reference sequence). CDR3 length: 12 residues. V was pared by 4 bases and J by 8 bases, with 12 bases between. CDR3 bases: TGCAGTGCTACTCCAACGGGAGATGAGCAGTTCTTC. Translated: CSATPTGDEQFF.

This clonotype was counted at least ten times. The chain joins TRBV28 to TRBJ2-7, with D possibly matching TRBD2 (5 bases). The CDR3 is made up of 15 amino acids. The germline gives CDR1 MDHEN, CDR2 SYDVKM. Trimming stripped 6 bases from V and 4 bases from J, with 19 bases between. This CDR3 reads CASSPTARVGYEQYF. The DNA of the CDR3 is TGTGCCAGCAGCCCTACGGCGAGGGTCGGATACGAGCAGTACTTC.

V usage is TRBV5-1 and J usage is TRBJ2-7, with 8 bases aligning to TRBD1. Trimming removed 0 bases from V and 2 bases from J; junction bases left unmatched: 10. The germline V gene has CDR1 SGHRS and CDR2 YFSETQ. The CDR3 sequence is 17 residues long. CDR3 protein: CASSLGPDRGQPYEQYF. In DNA form, the CDR3 reads TGCGCCAGCAGCTTGGGCCCCGACAGGGGCCAACCCTACGAGCAGTACTTC.

J is TRBJ2-7 and V is TRBV6-5; TRBD1 or TRBD2 may be the D gene (7 bases each). CDR3 length equals 14 residues. Per the germline V gene, CDR1 is MNHEY and CDR2 is SVGAGI. The V end lost 2 bases, the J end lost 4 bases, and 12 bases lay between the germline ends. Here the CDR3 DNA reads TGTGCCAGCAGTTACAGGCAGGGGGGGTACGAGCAGTACTTC. Translating gives CASSYRQGGYEQYF.

This chain joins TRBV15 and TRBJ2-3; D unresolved. The V end lost 0 bases, the J end lost 6 bases, and 16 bases lay between the germline ends. Germline V gene data show CDR1 as LNHNV and CDR2 as YYDKDF (reference sequence). This CDR3 spans 16 amino acids. The CDR3 DNA reads as TGTGCCACCAGCAGAGATCGCCGGACCATTAGGGATACGCAGTATTTT. This sequence encodes CATSRDRRTIRDTQYF.

This clonotype was seen more than once but under ten times. The chain has TRBV4-2 and TRBJ2-1; the D is unclear. The V and J ends lost 3 bases and 0 bases respectively, with 9 bases between them. The CDR3 runs 15 residues. Germline loops: CDR1 LGHNA, CDR2 YNFKEQ. The CDR3: CASSHTTSSYNEQFF. The DNA of the CDR3 is TGTGCCAGCAGCCATACGACAAGCTCCTACAATGAGCAGTTCTTC.

As for this clonotype: A much bigger clone sits one base away, suggesting this may be a read error. This chain links TRBV12-3 or TRBV12-4 with TRBJ1-5; D is unresolved. Between the trimmed V and J ends, which lost 2 bases and 6 bases, there was a span of 8 bases. The CDR3 contains 13 residues. The CDR3, as DNA: TGTGCCAGCAGTTTAAGAGAGTTTCAGCCCCAGCATTTT. As protein: CASSLREFQPQHF.

The chain couples TRBV23-1 to TRBJ1-2; D possibly corresponds to TRBD1 (6 bases). TRBV23-1 is reported as an ORF; its role is uncertain. V was cut by 4 bases and J by 3 bases, with 27 bases left in between. The CDR3 covers 19 residues. The CDR3 sequence is CASSLSDRDVRGLYYGYTF. In nucleotides, the CDR3 is TGCGCCAGCAGTCTTTCTGACCGGGACGTCAGGGGACTTTACTATGGCTACACCTTC.

This clonotype was counted ten times or more. The J gene is TRBJ2-1, the V gene TRBV6-1; D not resolved. CDR1 is MNHNS and CDR2 is SASEGT in the germline V gene. The CDR3 sequence is 16 residues long. Trimming took off 8 bases at V and 4 bases at J, with 21 bases between the two ends. DNA of the CDR3: TGTGCCAGCGTCCCTGACCCGGGCTGGAATTACAATGAGCAGTTCTTC. Encoded protein: CASVPDPGWNYNEQFF.

This clonotype was seen more than once but under ten times. V and J are TRBV4-3 and TRBJ1-1; D might be TRBD1 (6 bases). Germline values: CDR1 LGHNA, CDR2 YSLEER. This CDR3 has 17 residues. V lost 0 bases, J lost 5 bases, and 19 bases lay in between. DNA for the CDR3: TGCGCCAGCAGCCAAGATGGAGTAGGGGGGCGCGTGACTGAAGCTTTCTTT. As protein: CASSQDGVGGRVTEAFF.

This clonotype was counted at least ten times. This rearrangement joins TRBV10-3 to TRBJ2-3, with 7 bases fitting TRBD1. Germline V lookup: CDR1 ENHRY, CDR2 SYGVKD. The J segment lost 4 bases and the V segment lost 3 bases, leaving 13 bases of the junction unmatched. The CDR3 is 17 residues long. CDR3 bases: TGTGCCATCAGTGACTCCCCTTATTTAGGGGGCGCAGATACGCAGTATTTT. This sequence encodes CAISDSPYLGGADTQYF.

This clonotype has only one observation. This chain uses TRBV24-1 with TRBJ2-3, with 10 positions matching TRBD2. Germline assignment: CDR1 KGHDR and CDR2 SFDVKD. The CDR3 length is 16 residues. The ends lost 0 bases at V and 8 bases at J; junction bases unmatched: 7. CDR3: CATSDLSLAGVGTQYF. Written as DNA, the CDR3 is TGTGCCACCAGTGATTTGTCCCTAGCGGGAGTCGGTACGCAGTATTTT.

This clonotype occurred a few times. The chain carries TRBV24-1 and TRBJ2-1; weak D call: TRBD1 (6 bases). Germline V gene lookup returns CDR1 KGHDR and CDR2 SFDVKD. The CDR3 spans 14 residues. Trimming cost V 3 bases and J 6 bases, with 11 bases left between them. The CDR3: CATSDRPGVNEQFF. Here the CDR3 DNA reads TGTGCCACCAGTGATCGGCCAGGGGTCAATGAGCAGTTCTTC.

This clonotype was seen repeatedly, ten times or more. The rearrangement uses TRBV5-1 and TRBJ2-7, with 9 bases matching TRBD1. Germline CDR1 is SGHRS and CDR2 is YFSETQ. V lost 0 bases to trimming and J lost 3 bases; unmatched junction nucleotides: 16. CDR3 length: 19 amino acids. This CDR3 reads CASSLVLRVSGQGNYEQYF. In nucleotides, the CDR3 is TGCGCCAGCAGCTTGGTTTTAAGAGTGAGTGGACAGGGGAACTACGAGCAGTACTTC.

This clonotype showed up many times. This sequence joins TRBV12-3 or TRBV12-4 and TRBJ1-4, with 7 nucleotides matching TRBD1. J lost 3 bases, V lost 6 bases, and 10 bases had no gene match. This CDR3 has 16 amino acids. The CDR3, as DNA: TGTGCCAGCAGCTTGAACAGGGGCCGACCTAATGAAAAACTGTTTTTT. It specifies CASSLNRGRPNEKLFF.